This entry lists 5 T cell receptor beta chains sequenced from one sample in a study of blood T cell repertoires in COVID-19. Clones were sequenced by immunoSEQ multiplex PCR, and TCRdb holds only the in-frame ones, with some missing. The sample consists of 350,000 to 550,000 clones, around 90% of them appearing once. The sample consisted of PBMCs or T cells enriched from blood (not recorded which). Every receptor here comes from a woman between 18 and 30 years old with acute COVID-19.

This CDR3 is CASSLDEGAYEQYF. The CDR3 DNA is TGTGCCAGCAGCTTAGATGAAGGGGCCTACGAGCAGTACTTC. The J gene is TRBJ2-7, the V gene TRBV7-2, with D perhaps matching TRBD1 (5 bases). CDR1 is SGHTA and CDR2 is FQGNSA in the germline V gene. CDR3 length equals 14 residues. Trimming stripped 1 base from V and 2 bases from J, with 9 bases between. Full variable domain (missing parts from reference TRBV7-2 and TRBJ2-7): GAGVSQSPSNKVTEKGKDVELRCDPISGHTALYWYRQSLGQGLEFLIYFQGNSAPDKSGLPSDRFSAERTGGSVSTLTIQRTQQEDSAVYLCASSLDEGAYEQYFGPGTRLTVT.

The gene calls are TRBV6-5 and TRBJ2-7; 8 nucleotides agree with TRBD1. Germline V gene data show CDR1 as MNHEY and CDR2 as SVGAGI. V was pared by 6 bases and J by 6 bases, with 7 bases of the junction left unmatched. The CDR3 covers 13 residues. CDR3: CASRRPGGSEQYF. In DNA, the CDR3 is TGTGCCAGCAGGAGACCAGGGGGCTCCGAGCAGTACTTC.

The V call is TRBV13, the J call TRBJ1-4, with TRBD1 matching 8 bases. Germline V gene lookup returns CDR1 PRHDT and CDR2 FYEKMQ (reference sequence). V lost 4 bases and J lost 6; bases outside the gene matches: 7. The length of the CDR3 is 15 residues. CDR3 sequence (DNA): TGTGCCAGCAGCTACGACAGGGGCTTCGATGAAAAACTGTTTTTT. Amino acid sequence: CASSYDRGFDEKLFF.

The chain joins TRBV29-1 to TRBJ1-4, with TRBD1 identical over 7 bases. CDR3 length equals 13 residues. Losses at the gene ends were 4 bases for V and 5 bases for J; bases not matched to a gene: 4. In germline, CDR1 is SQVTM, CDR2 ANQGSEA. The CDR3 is CSVASGGNEKLFF. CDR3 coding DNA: TGCAGCGTTGCGTCAGGGGGGAATGAAAAACTGTTTTTT.

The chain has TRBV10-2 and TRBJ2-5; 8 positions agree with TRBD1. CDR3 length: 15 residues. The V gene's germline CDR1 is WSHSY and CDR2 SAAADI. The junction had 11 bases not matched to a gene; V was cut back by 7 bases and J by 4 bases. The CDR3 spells CASNPSQGAGETQYF. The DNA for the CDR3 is TGCGCCAGCAATCCGTCCCAGGGGGCAGGAGAGACCCAGTACTTC.